The rows below give T cell receptor beta chains drawn from one sample of a study of post-analysis software for immune sequencing data. TCRdb called the PCR reads again in MiXCR, with one record for every CDR3 protein. The sample records about 620,000 distinct CDR3 sequences, 40% to 50% being singletons. The specimen was blood. The origin of the receptors is a girl between 10 and 17 years old with multiple sclerosis. The CDR3 runs from the conserved cysteine through the conserved F or W. The D gene is left open where the match is weak. Expanded clones get a size class; other rows say once, few or many, or leave the size out.

clone size	D gene	V gene	J gene	CDR3 DNA	CDR3 protein
many	NA	TRBV7-3	TRBJ2-3	TGTGCCAGCAGCCCAAATGCGGCAGATACGCAGTATTTT	CASSPNAADTQYF
NA	TRBD2	TRBV20-1	TRBJ2-3	TGCAGTGCTACTAGCGGGAGAACAGATACGCAGTATTTT	CSATSGRTDTQYF
few	NA	TRBV5-4	TRBJ1-1	TGTGCCAGCAGCTTGGACCCCACCCAGATAGGCACTGAAGCTTTCTTT	CASSLDPTQIGTEAFF
NA	NA	TRBV5-1	TRBJ1-1	TGCGCCAGCAGCTCGAAGGGGGGGCTGAACACTGAAGCTTTCTTT	CASSSKGGLNTEAFF
NA	NA	TRBV29-1	TRBJ2-7	TGCAGCGGGGAACAGGGCTACGAGCAGTACTTC	CSGEQGYEQYF
NA	NA	TRBV7-2	TRBJ1-5	TGTGCCAGCAGCACGGCGAGCAATCAGCCCCAGCATTTT	CASSTASNQPQHF
few	TRBD1	TRBV12-3/TRBV12-4	TRBJ2-4	TGTGCCAGCAGTTTTCGACAGGGCAAAAACATTCAGTACTTC	CASSFRQGKNIQYF
many	TRBD1	TRBV5-6	TRBJ1-1	TGTGCCAGCAGCGGTTCAGGGGGCATAGGCACTGAAGCTTTCTTT	CASSGSGGIGTEAFF
few	TRBD1	TRBV11-2	TRBJ1-2	TGTGCCAGCAGCAGGGGACAGGCCTATGGCTACACCTTC	CASSRGQAYGYTF
NA	TRBD1	TRBV20-1	TRBJ2-7	TGCAGTGCTACCCGACAGGGAAGGTACCCCTACGAGCAGTACTTC	CSATRQGRYPYEQYF
once	TRBD1	TRBV5-1	TRBJ1-1	TGCGCCAGCAGCCTCGACGACAGGGGCGAAGCTTTCTTT	CASSLDDRGEAFF